This T cell receptor (beta chain) was obtained from a study of blood T cell repertoires in COVID-19. Study-wide context: The United States, Italy and Spain were the sources of the acute and convalescent COVID-19 samples. Sample material is recorded as cDNA or gDNA derived from T cells, B-cell-depleted T cells, or PBMCs.

From germline, CDR1 is SGHRS and CDR2 YFSETQ. The CDR3 totals 14 residues. With 4 bases clipped from V and 3 bases from J, the junction kept 3 bases outside the gene matches. In the authors' methods: Reference gene primer amplification gave nucleated cell count estimates. The protocol was immunoSEQ multiplex PCR, while the TCRdb copy is restricted to in-frame clones and leaves out a portion. That table gives V, J and clone size, and the DNA gave D and trimming. The repertoire includes 110,000 to 150,000 clones, 80% to 90% of them detected once, and around 3% sits in the top ten. This clone was recorded once.

The genes are TRBV5-1 and TRBJ2-1, with TRBD2 matching over 8 bases. Input material: peripheral blood. The receptor comes from a man in his 60s with active or convalescent COVID-19. DNA for the CDR3: TGCGCCAGCAGCCCCGGGGGGGGCTACAATGAGCAGTTCTTC. Protein: CASSPGGGYNEQFF.